This is a list of T cell receptor beta chains from one sample in a study of blood T cell repertoires in COVID-19. Assay used: immunoSEQ multiplex PCR; TCRdb lists only in-frame clones, some missing. The sample shows about 220,000 clones, more than 65% of them seen only once. The sequencing input was peripheral blood. These receptors originate from a woman aged 25 to 45 who had recovered from COVID-19. Both conserved end residues are part of each CDR3. Fields, in order: J gene, clone size, V gene, D gene, CDR3 DNA, CDR3 protein. The D gene is left open where the match is weak. Clone size, where shown, is once, few, many, or a class for clones that have expanded.

j_gene: TRBJ2-5
abundance: NA
v_gene: TRBV4-2
d_gene: NA
CDR3nt: TGTGCCAGCAGCCCAGGGGGGTTTCAAGAGACCCAGTACTTC
CDR3aa: CASSPGGFQETQYF

j_gene: TRBJ2-1
abundance: NA
v_gene: TRBV29-1
d_gene: TRBD2
CDR3nt: TGCAGCGTTGATTCTCTTCTAGCGGGAGATAATGAGCAGTTCTTC
CDR3aa: CSVDSLLAGDNEQFF

j_gene: TRBJ2-2
abundance: NA
v_gene: TRBV24-1
d_gene: NA
CDR3nt: TGTGCCACCGGGGTAACAGGGAACACCGGGGAGCTGTTTTTT
CDR3aa: CATGVTGNTGELFF

j_gene: TRBJ1-1
abundance: NA
v_gene: TRBV3-1/TRBV3-2
d_gene: TRBD1
CDR3nt: TGTGCCAGCAGCCAAAGCGACAGGGGGTATGACACTGAAGCTTTCTTT
CDR3aa: CASSQSDRGYDTEAFF

j_gene: TRBJ2-3
abundance: NA
v_gene: TRBV11-3
d_gene: TRBD2
CDR3nt: TGTGCCAGCAGCGACAGTGCTAGCGGGCCTTTGTATTTT
CDR3aa: CASSDSASGPLYF

j_gene: TRBJ1-2
abundance: few
v_gene: TRBV3-1/TRBV3-2
d_gene: TRBD1
CDR3nt: TGTGCCAGCAGCCAAGATCGACAGGGGGTAGGTGGCTACACCTTC
CDR3aa: CASSQDRQGVGGYTF

j_gene: TRBJ1-2
abundance: NA
v_gene: TRBV4-1
d_gene: TRBD1
CDR3nt: TGCGCCAGCAGCCAAGATCCGTCGGGACAGGGATACTATGGCTACACCTTC
CDR3aa: CASSQDPSGQGYYGYTF

j_gene: TRBJ2-3
abundance: NA
v_gene: TRBV9
d_gene: TRBD2
CDR3nt: TGTGCCAGCAGCCCTCAGACTAGCGGGAGTGGGACAGATACGCAGTATTTT
CDR3aa: CASSPQTSGSGTDTQYF

j_gene: TRBJ2-3
abundance: NA
v_gene: TRBV5-1
d_gene: NA
CDR3nt: TGCGCCAGCAGCTTGAACAGCGGAGGAACAGATACGCAGTATTTT
CDR3aa: CASSLNSGGTDTQYF

j_gene: TRBJ2-1
abundance: few
v_gene: TRBV5-6
d_gene: TRBD2
CDR3nt: TGTGCCAGCAGCTTGAGCGGGAGGGCAGAAAATGAGCAGTTCTTC
CDR3aa: CASSLSGRAENEQFF

j_gene: TRBJ2-7
abundance: NA
v_gene: TRBV6-4
d_gene: NA
CDR3nt: TGTGCCAGCAGCCCCTATGGCGGCAGCTCCTACGAGCAGTACTTC
CDR3aa: CASSPYGGSSYEQYF

j_gene: TRBJ2-7
abundance: NA
v_gene: TRBV28
d_gene: TRBD2
CDR3nt: TGTGCCAGCAGTTCCCCAGACCGTAGCGGGAGGCTGCCCTACGAGCAGTACTTC
CDR3aa: CASSSPDRSGRLPYEQYF

j_gene: TRBJ1-1
abundance: once
v_gene: TRBV5-1
d_gene: NA
CDR3nt: TGCGCCAGCAGCTTCCTCTCCTCAGGGAACACTGAAGCTTTCTTT
CDR3aa: CASSFLSSGNTEAFF

j_gene: TRBJ1-1
abundance: NA
v_gene: TRBV29-1
d_gene: TRBD1
CDR3nt: TGCAGCGTGCCGGGGACAGGGGGTTTAACTTTCTTT
CDR3aa: CSVPGTGGLTFF

j_gene: TRBJ1-4
abundance: NA
v_gene: TRBV5-6
d_gene: NA
CDR3nt: TGTGCCAGCAGCTTAAGGGGAAGTGGTGAAAAACTGTTTTTT
CDR3aa: CASSLRGSGEKLFF

j_gene: TRBJ1-5
abundance: NA
v_gene: TRBV27
d_gene: NA
CDR3nt: TGTGCCAGCAGCTTAGGGGCGGTTGGCAATCAGCCCCAGCATTTT
CDR3aa: CASSLGAVGNQPQHF

j_gene: TRBJ1-6
abundance: once
v_gene: TRBV28
d_gene: NA
CDR3nt: TGTGCCAGCACCCCCATATGGTCGGGTAATTCACCCCTCCACTTT
CDR3aa: CASTPIWSGNSPLHF

j_gene: TRBJ2-1
abundance: NA
v_gene: TRBV4-1
d_gene: NA
CDR3nt: TGCGCCAGCAGCCAAGATAGCAGGGGTTCAGCGGATGAGCAGTTCTTC
CDR3aa: CASSQDSRGSADEQFF

j_gene: TRBJ2-5
abundance: few
v_gene: TRBV7-9
d_gene: TRBD1
CDR3nt: TGTGCCAGCAGCTCCTACAGGGGTAGGGAGACCCAGTACTTC
CDR3aa: CASSSYRGRETQYF